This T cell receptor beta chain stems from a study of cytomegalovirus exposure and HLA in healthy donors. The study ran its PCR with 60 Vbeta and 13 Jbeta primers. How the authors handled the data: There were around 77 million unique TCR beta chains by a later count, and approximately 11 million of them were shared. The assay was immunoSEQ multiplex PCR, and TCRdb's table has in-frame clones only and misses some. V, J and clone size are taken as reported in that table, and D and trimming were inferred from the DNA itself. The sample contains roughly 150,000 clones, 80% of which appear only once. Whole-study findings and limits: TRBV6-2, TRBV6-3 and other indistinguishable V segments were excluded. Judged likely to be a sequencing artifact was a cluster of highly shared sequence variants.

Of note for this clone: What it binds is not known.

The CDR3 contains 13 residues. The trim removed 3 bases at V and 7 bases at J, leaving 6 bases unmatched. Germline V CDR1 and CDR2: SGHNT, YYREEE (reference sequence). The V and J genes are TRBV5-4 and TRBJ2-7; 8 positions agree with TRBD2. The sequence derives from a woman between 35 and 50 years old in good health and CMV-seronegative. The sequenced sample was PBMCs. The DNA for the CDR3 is TGTGCCAGCAGCTCTGGACTAGCTGGGGAGCAGTACTTC. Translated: CASSSGLAGEQYF.